These 14 T cell receptor beta chains originate from one sample sequenced in a study of blood T cell repertoires in COVID-19. Some clones are missing from TCRdb's copy, which holds only in-frame ones; the method was immunoSEQ multiplex PCR. The profile shows 80,000 or so clones, more than 60% of them singletons. The source material was peripheral blood. The receptors were sampled from a human donor in a cohort sampled during active COVID-19.

This clone was picked up one time. CDR3: CASSRGQGFYYEQYF. The CDR3 DNA reads as TGTGCCAGCAGCCGGGGACAGGGGTTTTACTACGAGCAGTACTTC. The chain links TRBV3-1 (or the pseudogene TRBV3-2) to TRBJ2-7; 10 bases align to TRBD1. After removal of 4 bases from V and 3 bases from J, the junction contained 6 bases not matched to a gene. Germline V gene data show CDR1 as LGHDT and CDR2 as YNNKEL (reference sequence). The CDR3 sequence is 15 residues long.

This chain uses TRBV5-4 with TRBJ2-5; 8 nucleotides align to TRBD2. The CDR3 extends over 18 amino acids. Germline V gene sequence: CDR1 SGHNT, CDR2 YYREEE (reference sequence). J gave up 2 bases and V 0 bases, and 12 bases lay outside the gene matches. The CDR3 loop is CASSLGSGGHVRQETQYF. For the CDR3, the DNA is TGTGCCAGCAGCTTGGGAAGCGGGGGCCACGTCAGGCAAGAGACCCAGTACTTC.

V is TRBV3-1 (or the pseudogene TRBV3-2) and J is TRBJ2-7; TRBD1 might be the D (6 bases). Trimming cost V 2 bases and J 3 bases, with 14 bases left between them. CDR1 and CDR2 from the germline V gene are LGHDT and YNNKEL (reference sequence). This CDR3 contains 15 residues. The DNA of the CDR3 is TGTGCCAGCAGCCAAAGCCCCTGGACAGACTACGAGCAGTACTTC. It is translated as CASSQSPWTDYEQYF.

The table lists this clone with a count of one. The rearrangement links TRBV11-3 to TRBJ2-1, with 9 bases aligning to TRBD2. The V segment lost 5 bases and the J segment 0 bases; nucleotides outside the gene matches: 11. The V gene's germline CDR1 is SGHNT and CDR2 YENEEA. This CDR3 is 18 amino acids long. CDR3 sequence (DNA): TGTGCCAGCAGCGTTATGGGGGCGGGGGGGAGCTCCTACAATGAGCAGTTCTTC. Encoded protein: CASSVMGAGGSSYNEQFF.

V gene TRBV5-5 combines with J gene TRBJ2-7, with D maybe TRBD2 (6 bases). Deletions cut 0 bases from V and 3 bases from J, with 13 bases between. This CDR3 spans 15 amino acids. CDR1 and CDR2 from the germline V gene are SGHKS and YYEKEE (reference sequence). The CDR3 region is CASSLVAGKDYEQYF. The DNA for the CDR3 is TGTGCCAGCAGCTTGGTGGCGGGAAAGGACTACGAGCAGTACTTC.

The genes are TRBV3-1 (or the pseudogene TRBV3-2) and TRBJ1-1; TRBD1 might be the D (5 bases). The CDR3 covers 15 residues. Trimming took 0 bases from V and 1 from J, leaving 9 bases between them. CDR1 and CDR2 from the germline V gene are LGHDT and YNNKEL (reference sequence). The CDR3, as DNA: TGTGCCAGCAGCCAAGAGACAGCACCGAACACTGAAGCTTTCTTT. Translated: CASSQETAPNTEAFF.

This clone came up once. V gene TRBV11-2 combines with J gene TRBJ2-7, with no clear D. Trimming cost V 2 bases and J 7 bases, with 12 bases left between them. The CDR3 sequence is 13 residues long. Germline V lookup: CDR1 SGHAT, CDR2 FQNNGV. The CDR3 DNA sequence: TGTGCCAGCAGCTTACCCCAGGCGCGAGAGCAGTACTTC. Amino acid sequence: CASSLPQAREQYF.

V and J are TRBV5-1 and TRBJ1-3, with D maybe TRBD1 (6 bases). CDR3 length: 16 amino acids. V was cut by 4 bases and J by 0 bases, with 14 bases left in between. Germline-derived CDR1 and CDR2 are SGHRS and YFSETQ. CDR3 sequence (DNA): TGCGCCAGCAGCCCTACCCAGGGGCCCTCTGGAAACACCATATATTTT. Translated: CASSPTQGPSGNTIYF.

This chain links TRBV6-5 with TRBJ2-1; 10 positions agree with TRBD1. With 4 bases clipped from V and 9 bases from J, the junction kept 9 bases outside the gene matches. The CDR3 has 15 amino acids. Germline CDR1 and CDR2: MNHEY and SVGAGI. CDR3 DNA sequence: TGTGCCAGCAGTTTCTCGGGACAGGGGTCGGGTGAGCAGTTCTTC. Translated: CASSFSGQGSGEQFF.

V gene TRBV6-5 combines with J gene TRBJ2-3, with 7 bases aligning to TRBD2. This CDR3 has 15 residues. The germline V gene encodes CDR1 MNHEY and CDR2 SVGAGI. V dropped 7 bases and J dropped 2; count of bases not matched to a gene: 9. The CDR3 coding sequence is TGTGCCAGCAACGCCATAGCGGGTTTCACAGATACGCAGTATTTT. This translates into CASNAIAGFTDTQYF.

The CDR3, as DNA: TGCGCCAGCAGCTATGACCCCGGGAGCTACACCTACGAGCAGTACTTC. This encodes CASSYDPGSYTYEQYF. The V and J genes are TRBV4-1 and TRBJ2-7, with D maybe TRBD2 (6 bases). V gave up 5 bases and J gave up 2 bases, with 19 bases separating them. This CDR3 has 16 amino acids. Germline V gene data show CDR1 as MGHRA and CDR2 as YSYEKL.

This clone was counted once. The chain combines TRBV29-1 with TRBJ2-7; D remains ambiguous. Germline V lookup: CDR1 SQVTM, CDR2 ANQGSEA. There are 12 residues in the CDR3. Trimming took 4 bases from V and 2 from J, leaving 9 bases between them. The CDR3 region has the DNA TGCAGCGTTGGAACAGTCACCTACGAGCAGTACTTC. Protein sequence: CSVGTVTYEQYF.

The chain carries TRBV28 and TRBJ2-2, with 8 bases matching TRBD2. The CDR3 has 17 amino acids. Trimming took 4 bases from V and 6 from J; bases not matched to a gene: 13. Germline assignment: CDR1 MDHEN and CDR2 SYDVKM. The CDR3 protein is CASSSKTLADIPGELFF. The CDR3 DNA reads as TGTGCCAGCAGTTCAAAGACACTAGCGGATATCCCCGGGGAGCTGTTTTTT.

The chain is built from TRBV6-6 and TRBJ2-7, with 10 nucleotides matching TRBD1. V shed 6 bases and J 0 bases; nucleotides not matched to a gene: 5. The CDR3 has 15 residues. CDR1 and CDR2 (germline): MNHNY, SVGAGI (reference sequence). In DNA, the CDR3 is TGTGCCAGCAGCCGGGGACAGGGGAGCTCCTACGAGCAGTACTTC. This gives the protein CASSRGQGSSYEQYF.